The 18 T cell receptor beta chains below all came from one sample that was sequenced in a study of vaccination and CD4 T cells after COVID-19. As to treatment: roughly 10-day PBMC culture with coronavirus spike peptide pools or control peptides (ViraFEST assay). These receptors lack a known antigen. Researchers used the Oncomine TCR Beta short-read assay to sequence DNA from cultured CD4+ T cells. TCRdb fed the PCR reads into MiXCR, producing one record per CDR3 protein. The sample includes approximately 12,000 distinct CDR3 sequences, roughly 57% of them seen just once. The sample was CD4+ T cells from blood, cultured in vitro. The receptors derive from a human donor who had recovered from COVID-19.

CDR3 nucleotide sequence: TGTGCCAGCAGCGAGGGGATCAATCAGCCCCAGCATTTT. It codes for CASSEGINQPQHF. The chain employs TRBV12-3 or TRBV12-4 and TRBJ1-5; D perhaps matches TRBD1 (5 bases). The CDR3 runs 13 residues. V lost 6 bases and J 3 bases, leaving 9 bases between the germline ends.

This clonotype was counted between two and nine times. The chain has TRBV20-1 and TRBJ2-3; 7 bases match TRBD2. With V trimmed by 5 bases and J by 2 bases, 4 bases remained unmatched. CDR1 DFQATT and CDR2 SNEGSKA come from the germline V gene (reference sequence). CDR3 length: 13 amino acids. In DNA, the CDR3 is TGCAGTGCTTCTAGCGGACTCACAGATACGCAGTATTTT. Encoded protein: CSASSGLTDTQYF.

The rearrangement links TRBV7-9 to TRBJ2-5; no definite D call. V shed 1 base and J shed 5 bases, with 11 bases lying between them. Germline CDR1 and CDR2: SEHNR and FQNEAQ (reference sequence). This CDR3 comprises 14 residues. CDR3 in amino acids: CASSLGPRIETQYF. In DNA form, the CDR3 reads TGTGCCAGCAGCTTAGGCCCTAGGATCGAGACCCAGTACTTC.

The V and J genes are TRBV5-4 and TRBJ2-3; 7 bases are a match to TRBD2. The CDR3 length is 16 residues. The ends lost 0 bases at V and 3 bases at J; junction bases unmatched: 7. Germline values: CDR1 SGHNT, CDR2 YYREEE (reference sequence). CDR3 region: CASSLAIAGGTDTQYF. The CDR3 nucleotides read TGTGCCAGCAGCTTGGCCATAGCGGGCGGGACAGATACGCAGTATTTT.

The chain has TRBV9 and TRBJ1-6, with TRBD1 identical over 11 bases. Germline lookup yields CDR1 SGDLS and CDR2 YYNGEE. The CDR3 contains 15 residues. The trim removed 3 bases at V and 6 bases at J, leaving 2 bases unmatched. CDR3 bases: TGTGCCAGCAGCGGGACAGGGGGCCTTAATTCACCCCTCCACTTT. Its protein is CASSGTGGLNSPLHF.

The chain links TRBV20-1 to TRBJ1-3; D is perhaps TRBD1 (5 bases). CDR1 is DFQATT and CDR2 is SNEGSKA in the germline V gene (reference sequence). Trimming removed 0 bases from V and 7 bases from J, with 13 bases in between. The CDR3 sequence is 14 residues long. CDR3 sequence: CSARDGRGSNTIYF. CDR3 in DNA: TGCAGTGCTAGAGACGGTAGGGGATCGAACACCATATATTTT.

The chain is built from TRBV20-1 and TRBJ2-7; 7 nucleotides match TRBD1. Germline-derived CDR1 and CDR2 are DFQATT and SNEGSKA (reference sequence). Trimming cost V 5 bases and J 3 bases; bases outside gene matches: 13. The CDR3 length is 15 residues. CDR3 in amino acids: CSALPAGTVNYEQYF. The CDR3, as DNA: TGCAGTGCTTTGCCCGCCGGGACAGTCAACTACGAGCAGTACTTC.

This sequence joins TRBV7-3 and TRBJ2-2; possibly TRBD1 for D (5 bases). The CDR3 contains 14 residues. Germline V gives CDR1 SGHTA, CDR2 FQGTGA. Trimming stripped 5 bases from V and 2 bases from J, with 9 bases between. CDR3 nucleotide sequence: TGTGCCAGCAGCCCCCAGGGAAACACCGGGGAGCTGTTTTTT. Protein: CASSPQGNTGELFF.

The chain couples TRBV5-6 to TRBJ2-7, with TRBD2 matching over 7 bases. Germline CDR1 and CDR2: SGHDT and YYEEEE. With 0 bases clipped from V and 3 bases from J, the junction kept 9 bases outside the gene matches. This CDR3 contains 16 residues. The CDR3 loop reads CASSLGLADPLYEQYF. The CDR3 DNA is TGTGCCAGCAGCTTGGGGCTAGCGGACCCCCTCTACGAGCAGTACTTC.

The chain joins TRBV5-1 to TRBJ2-2; either TRBD1 or TRBD2 may fit D (5 bases each). Germline values: CDR1 SGHRS, CDR2 YFSETQ. The CDR3 runs 15 residues. V was pared by 4 bases and J by 5 bases, with 15 bases between. CDR3: CASSNTVGATGELFF. The CDR3 nucleotides read TGCGCCAGCAGCAACACGGTCGGGGCAACCGGGGAGCTGTTTTTT.

The V and J genes are TRBV7-2 and TRBJ2-3, with a possible D match to TRBD1 (5 bases). V lost 8 bases, J lost 6 bases, and 15 bases lay in between. This CDR3 has 13 amino acids. Germline V gives CDR1 SGHTA, CDR2 FQGNSA. The CDR3 bases are TGTGCCAGCTTAAGGACACGAGAGGATACGCAGTATTTT. This encodes CASLRTREDTQYF.

The chain employs TRBV15 and TRBJ2-7; possibly TRBD1 or TRBD2 for D (7 bases each). Between the trimmed V and J ends, which lost 0 bases and 0 bases, there was a span of 12 bases. This CDR3 region has 16 residues. From germline, CDR1 is LNHNV and CDR2 YYDKDF (reference sequence). CDR3: CATSREGGDSSYEQYF. In DNA form, the CDR3 reads TGTGCCACCAGCAGAGAGGGGGGGGACAGCTCCTACGAGCAGTACTTC.

The V and J genes are TRBV7-2 and TRBJ2-2, with D tentatively TRBD1 (5 bases). The CDR3 loop spans 16 amino acids. Germline-derived CDR1 and CDR2 are SGHTA and FQGNSA. V lost 4 bases, J lost 7 bases, and 19 bases lay in between. The CDR3 sequence: CASSSTRGSLGGELFF. For the CDR3, the DNA is TGTGCCAGCAGCTCCACAAGGGGTAGCCTTGGCGGGGAGCTGTTTTTT.

The chain employs TRBV15 and TRBJ2-7, with 10 positions matching TRBD1. In germline, CDR1 is LNHNV, CDR2 YYDKDF (reference sequence). V shed 0 bases, J shed 7 bases, and the junction held 6 bases outside the gene matches. This CDR3 comprises 15 residues. The CDR3 coding sequence is TGTGCCACCAGCAGAGAGTGGGACAGGGGTGGTGAGCAGTACTTC. It specifies CATSREWDRGGEQYF.

V and J are TRBV20-1 and TRBJ1-5; D possibly corresponds to TRBD1 (6 bases). The CDR3 has 15 residues. With 5 bases removed from V and 7 bases from J, the gap between germline ends came to 21 bases. CDR1 DFQATT and CDR2 SNEGSKA come from the germline V gene (reference sequence). CDR3 protein: CSALTQGTGGQPQHF. In DNA, the CDR3 is TGCAGTGCTTTAACTCAGGGGACTGGTGGACAGCCCCAGCATTTT.

The chain recombines TRBV6-1 with TRBJ2-3; either TRBD1 or TRBD2 may fit D (6 bases each). The V gene lost 7 bases and the J gene lost 6 bases, with 11 bases spanning the gap. Germline CDR1 reads MNHNS; CDR2 reads SASEGT. The CDR3 sequence is 12 residues long. DNA of the CDR3: TGTGCCAGCACGGGGGCCGCGGATACGCAGTATTTT. This translates into CASTGAADTQYF.

The rearrangement uses TRBV19 and TRBJ2-1; 13 nucleotides agree with TRBD2. The CDR3 totals 14 residues. V shed 6 bases and J 6 bases; nucleotides not matched to a gene: 2. CDR1 is LNHDA, CDR2 SQIVND, per germline (reference sequence). The CDR3 spells CASRRTSGSNEQFF. DNA for the CDR3: TGTGCCAGTAGGCGGACTAGCGGGAGCAATGAGCAGTTCTTC.

The V call is TRBV19, the J call TRBJ1-2; D gene ambiguous. V gave up 3 bases and J gave up 5 bases, with 10 bases separating them. The germline CDR1 and CDR2 sequences are LNHDA and SQIVND (reference sequence). This CDR3 has 13 amino acids. CDR3 DNA: TGTGCCAGTAGTATTGAGCGCTCTTATGGCTACACCTTC. This encodes CASSIERSYGYTF.